Shown below are 15 T cell receptor beta chains from a single sample sequenced in a study of blood T cell repertoires in COVID-19. Clones were read by immunoSEQ multiplex PCR, and TCRdb kept only the in-frame ones, dropping some. The table shows some 200,000 clones, with about 80% occurring only once. The source material was peripheral blood. Source of these receptors: a woman of 80 years or more with COVID-19, enrolled during active disease.

CDR3 region: CASSPRDTGELFF. CDR3 bases: TGTGCCAGTAGTCCCCGGGACACCGGGGAGCTGTTTTTT. The V gene is TRBV19, the J gene TRBJ2-2, with D uncertain. Germline V gene lookup returns CDR1 LNHDA and CDR2 SQIVND (reference sequence). The CDR3 has 13 amino acids. The V end lost 5 bases, the J end lost 3 bases, and 7 bases lay between the germline ends.

About this clone itself: Germline and junction disagree at one end, which may indicate a read error. The gene calls are TRBV28 and TRBJ1-3; TRBD1 might be the D (6 bases). The CDR3 runs 15 residues. Germline CDR1 is MDHEN and CDR2 is SYDVKM. CDR3 sequence: CASSLWQGPGNTIYF. The CDR3, as DNA: TGTGCCAGCAGTCTATGGCAGGGGCCTGGAAACACCATATATTTT.

This sequence joins TRBV3-1 (or the pseudogene TRBV3-2) and TRBJ2-7; TRBD1 matches 10 bases. J gave up 11 bases and V 4 bases, and 5 bases lay outside the gene matches. The V gene's germline CDR1 is LGHDT and CDR2 YNNKEL (reference sequence). This CDR3 is 12 amino acids long. CDR3 DNA: TGTGCCAGCAGCCCCGGGACAGGGGAGAAGTACTTC. It specifies CASSPGTGEKYF.

This clone was recorded only once. The V call is TRBV25-1, the J call TRBJ2-1; D remains ambiguous. CDR3 size: 14 residues. The ends were cut back, 4 bases at V and 8 bases at J, with 15 bases in the middle. CDR1 is MGHDK and CDR2 is SYGVNS in the germline V gene. The CDR3 loop reads CASSVPPPGHEQFF. CDR3 coding DNA: TGTGCCAGCAGTGTACCCCCCCCAGGCCATGAGCAGTTCTTC.

The chain joins TRBV5-1 to TRBJ1-2, with D possibly TRBD1 on 6 matching bases. Germline V gives CDR1 SGHRS, CDR2 YFSETQ. This CDR3 is built from 14 residues. Trimming removed 3 bases from V and 5 bases from J, with 14 bases in between. The CDR3 spells CASSSGTPTYGYTF. Written as DNA, the CDR3 is TGCGCCAGCAGCTCCGGGACACCAACATATGGCTACACCTTC.

The gene calls are TRBV27 and TRBJ1-6, with 10 bases identical to TRBD1. The ends lost 5 bases at V and 9 bases at J; junction bases unmatched: 7. Germline loops: CDR1 MNHEY, CDR2 SMNVEV (reference sequence). The CDR3 has 15 residues. The CDR3 DNA sequence: TGTGCCAGCAGTCCCTGGGACAGGGGCGTTTCACCCCTCCACTTT. Amino acid sequence: CASSPWDRGVSPLHF.

The chain uses TRBV29-1 and TRBJ2-7; D possibly corresponds to TRBD2 (6 bases). The CDR3 totals 14 residues. CDR1 SQVTM and CDR2 ANQGSEA come from the germline V gene. V lost 6 bases and J 6 bases, leaving 21 bases between the germline ends. This CDR3 is CSVPGGVSLAEQYF. As DNA, the CDR3 is TGCAGCGTCCCGGGCGGGGTCTCACTAGCCGAGCAGTACTTC.

As concerns this clone: Other DNA sequences within the sample encode an identical CDR3. The chain couples TRBV3-1 (or the pseudogene TRBV3-2) to TRBJ2-1, with 14 bases aligning to TRBD2. The CDR3 runs 16 residues. CDR1 LGHDT and CDR2 YNNKEL come from the germline V gene (reference sequence). The junction had 3 bases not matched to a gene; V was cut back by 1 base and J by 7 bases. CDR3 sequence reads: CASSQAGTSGSNEQFF. The CDR3 DNA reads TGTGCCAGCAGCCAAGCAGGGACTAGCGGGAGTAATGAGCAGTTCTTC.

The chain recombines TRBV5-1 with TRBJ1-2; 11 bases agree with TRBD1. J was trimmed by 0 bases and V by 4 bases; bases with no gene match: 5. Germline CDR1 reads SGHRS; CDR2 reads YFSETQ. This CDR3 contains 16 residues. The DNA for the CDR3 is TGCGCCAGCAGCCGGACAGGGGGCGTTTCTAACTATGGCTACACCTTC. Protein: CASSRTGGVSNYGYTF.

The chain combines TRBV9 with TRBJ2-3; D might be TRBD1 (5 bases). V lost 3 bases and J 0 bases, leaving 11 bases between the germline ends. Germline CDR1 and CDR2: SGDLS and YYNGEE. CDR3 length: 15 amino acids. The CDR3 DNA sequence: TGTGCCAGCAGCGCAGGGCGGTTTAGCACAGATACGCAGTATTTT. It yields the protein CASSAGRFSTDTQYF.

V usage is TRBV7-2 and J usage is TRBJ1-3; D uncertain. Trimming took off 1 base at V and 4 bases at J, with 14 bases between the two ends. In germline, CDR1 is SGHTA, CDR2 FQGNSA. This CDR3 is 16 amino acids long. This CDR3 reads CASSLVGGSGGNTIYF. The CDR3 nucleotides are TGTGCCAGCAGCTTAGTTGGAGGGTCAGGCGGAAACACCATATATTTT.

CDR3 region: CASSRTGGTEAFF. Here the CDR3 DNA reads TGCGCCAGCAGTAGGACAGGGGGAACTGAAGCTTTCTTT. V gene TRBV10-1 combines with J gene TRBJ1-1, with 10 bases that match TRBD1. The CDR3 extends over 13 amino acids. V dropped 5 bases and J dropped 5; count of bases not matched to a gene: 2. Germline V lookup: CDR1 WNHNN, CDR2 SYGVQD (reference sequence).

This CDR3 reads CASQRSGDYNEQFF. CDR3 bases: TGTGCCAGCCAAAGGTCCGGGGATTACAATGAGCAGTTCTTC. This chain uses TRBV18 with TRBJ2-1, with D possibly matching TRBD2 (5 bases). CDR1 is KGHSH and CDR2 is LQKENI in the germline V gene. Between the trimmed V and J ends, which lost 8 bases and 4 bases, there was a span of 15 bases. The CDR3 extends over 14 amino acids.

The chain recombines TRBV7-3 with TRBJ2-1, with 8 bases that match TRBD2. Unmatched junction bases numbered 10, after V lost 5 bases and J lost 4 bases. The CDR3 covers 16 residues. CDR1 is SGHTA and CDR2 is FQGTGA in the germline V gene. The CDR3 here is CASSPSTSGPYNEQFF. In nucleotides, the CDR3 is TGTGCCAGCAGCCCGTCTACTAGCGGCCCTTACAATGAGCAGTTCTTC.

The gene calls are TRBV5-1 and TRBJ1-1; TRBD1 is a possible D gene (6 bases). V was trimmed by 0 bases and J by 8 bases, leaving 14 bases between them. Germline V gene sequence: CDR1 SGHRS, CDR2 YFSETQ. This CDR3 has 14 amino acids. CDR3 region: CASSLDGRGAEAFF. The CDR3 DNA reads as TGCGCCAGCAGCTTGGATGGCAGGGGCGCGGAAGCTTTCTTT.